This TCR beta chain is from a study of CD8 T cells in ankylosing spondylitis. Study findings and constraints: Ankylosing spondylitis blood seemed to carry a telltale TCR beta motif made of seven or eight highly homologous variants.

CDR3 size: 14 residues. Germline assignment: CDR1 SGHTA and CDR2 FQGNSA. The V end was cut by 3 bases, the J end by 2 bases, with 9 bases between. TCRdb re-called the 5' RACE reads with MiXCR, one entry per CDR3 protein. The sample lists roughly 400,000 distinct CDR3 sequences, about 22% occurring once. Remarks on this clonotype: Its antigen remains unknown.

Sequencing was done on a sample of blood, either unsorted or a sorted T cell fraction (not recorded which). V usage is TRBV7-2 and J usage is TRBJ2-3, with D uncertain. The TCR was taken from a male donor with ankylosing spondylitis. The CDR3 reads CASSFSQLTDTQYF. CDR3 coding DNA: TGTGCCAGCAGCTTCTCGCAGCTCACAGATACGCAGTATTTT.